The 19 T cell receptor beta chains below were found in one sample sequenced in a study of T cells in Graves' hyperthyroidism and ophthalmopathy. RNA transcripts provided the source from which TCR beta CDR3 regions were amplified. The study used the HTBI primer set for a first-round RT-PCR of the TCR CDR3. From the multiplex PCR reads, TCRdb called clonotypes with MiXCR, one entry per CDR3 protein. The sample carries 390,000 or so distinct CDR3 sequences, about 15% recorded once. Source material: blood. These receptors were obtained from a young man with Graves' ophthalmopathy.

Many counts were recorded for this clonotype. This sequence joins TRBV3-1 and TRBJ1-4; possible D gene TRBD1, 6 bases. The CDR3 totals 15 residues. V lost 0 bases, J lost 7 bases, and 12 bases lay in between. Germline values: CDR1 LGHDT, CDR2 YNNKEL (reference sequence). The CDR3 DNA sequence: TGTGCCAGCAGCCAAGAGGTACAGGGTCCTGAAAAACTGTTTTTT. Residues: CASSQEVQGPEKLFF.

On this clonotype itself: A clone one base away is much larger, so this may be a read error. J is TRBJ2-3 and V is TRBV9, with D tentatively TRBD2 (5 bases). CDR1 is SGDLS, CDR2 YYNGEE, per germline. The CDR3 sequence is 15 residues long. The CDR3 region is CARSGGPHSTDTQYF. CDR3 nucleotide sequence: TGTGCCAGGAGCGGTGGCCCCCATAGCACAGATACGCAGTATTTT.

The chain recombines TRBV24-1 with TRBJ2-7; 7 positions match TRBD2. The length of the CDR3 is 12 residues. Germline V gene data show CDR1 as KGHDR and CDR2 as SFDVKD. V shed 8 bases, J shed 5 bases, and the junction held 5 bases outside the gene matches. CDR3 bases: TGTGCCACCACCCCTGGGGGGGACGAGCAGTACTTC. Translation gives CATTPGGDEQYF.

The chain has TRBV2 and TRBJ1-6, with a possible D match to TRBD1 (5 bases). The ends were cut back, 4 bases at V and 7 bases at J, with 11 bases in the middle. Germline V gives CDR1 SNHLY, CDR2 FYNNEI. The CDR3 contains 14 residues. This CDR3 is CASSGQGQNSPLHF. CDR3 nucleotides: TGTGCCAGCAGTGGGCAGGGCCAAAATTCACCCCTCCACTTT.

This clonotype was observed at least ten times. This chain links TRBV4-1 with TRBJ1-1, with D perhaps matching TRBD1 (6 bases). From germline, CDR1 is MGHRA and CDR2 YSYEKL. Trimming removed 8 bases from V and 1 base from J, with 11 bases in between. The CDR3 length is 13 residues. CDR3 loop: CASFAQGNTEAFF. The CDR3 nucleotides are TGCGCCAGCTTCGCACAGGGGAACACTGAAGCTTTCTTT.

This clonotype appeared many times. The rearrangement joins TRBV5-8 to TRBJ2-3, with TRBD2 matching over 12 bases. The CDR3 consists of 18 residues. V lost 0 bases and J lost 1; bases outside the gene matches: 6. The germline CDR1 and CDR2 sequences are SGHTS and YDEGEE. The CDR3 sequence: CASSLGASGRAGTDTQYF. CDR3 in DNA: TGTGCCAGCAGCTTGGGCGCTAGCGGGAGGGCGGGCACAGATACGCAGTATTTT.

This clonotype was counted at least ten times. The chain couples TRBV3-1 to TRBJ2-7; D is undetermined. The germline CDR1 and CDR2 sequences are LGHDT and YNNKEL (reference sequence). The CDR3 is made up of 13 amino acids. V was shortened by 0 bases and J by 7 bases, with 10 bases between the two germline ends. The CDR3 DNA follows: TGTGCCAGCAGCCAAGATGGACCAAGGGAGCAGTACTTC. It specifies CASSQDGPREQYF.

This clonotype turned up a few times. This chain joins TRBV25-1 and TRBJ2-3; 9 bases match TRBD2. The ends lost 3 bases at V and 4 bases at J; junction bases unmatched: 8. The CDR3 covers 16 residues. The germline V gene has CDR1 MGHDK and CDR2 SYGVNS. Here the CDR3 reads CASSDGGGAGADTQYF. The CDR3 DNA is TGTGCCAGCAGTGATGGCGGGGGGGCCGGAGCAGATACGCAGTATTTT. The whole variable domain, filled in from reference TRBV25-1 and TRBJ2-3, reads EADIYQTPRYLVIGTGKKITLECSQTMGHDKMYWYQQDPGMELHLIHYSYGVNSTEKGDLSSESTVSRIRTEHFPLTLESARPSHTSQYLCASSDGGGAGADTQYFGPGTRLTVL.

Ten or more counts support this clonotype. The chain is built from TRBV2 and TRBJ2-1, with 11 bases aligning to TRBD2. CDR1 is SNHLY and CDR2 is FYNNEI in the germline V gene. CDR3 length: 18 amino acids. V shed 4 bases and J 2 bases; nucleotides not matched to a gene: 10. This CDR3 reads CASSGLAGTNGAYNEQFF. The DNA of the CDR3 is TGTGCCAGCAGTGGACTAGCGGGGACTAATGGGGCCTACAATGAGCAGTTCTTC.

At least ten counts were recorded for this clonotype. The chain couples TRBV3-1 to TRBJ2-3; 8 nucleotides align to TRBD2. This CDR3 region has 17 residues. Trimming at V came to 0 bases and at J to 5 bases, leaving 10 bases not matched to a gene. Germline lookup yields CDR1 LGHDT and CDR2 YNNKEL (reference sequence). CDR3 sequence (DNA): TGTGCCAGCAGCCAAGATTCAGGCGCGGGAGGTTTAGATACGCAGTATTTT. It specifies CASSQDSGAGGLDTQYF.

This clonotype was counted at least ten times. This rearrangement joins TRBV11-2 to TRBJ2-7; 7 bases agree with TRBD1. Germline V CDR1 and CDR2: SGHAT, FQNNGV. The CDR3 extends over 16 amino acids. The V and J ends lost 5 bases and 2 bases, in that order; junction bases with no gene match: 12. As DNA, the CDR3 is TGTGCCAGCAGCATGCCTAGACAGGGAGACACCTACGAGCAGTACTTC. Translation: CASSMPRQGDTYEQYF.

In this sample, this clonotype turned up many times. V is TRBV11-3 and J is TRBJ2-5, with 10 nucleotides matching TRBD2. Germline V gene lookup returns CDR1 SGHNT and CDR2 YENEEA. V shed 5 bases and J 2 bases; nucleotides not matched to a gene: 8. The CDR3 totals 16 residues. CDR3 protein: CASSRGLAGGQETQYF. The CDR3, as DNA: TGTGCCAGCAGCCGCGGATTAGCGGGGGGTCAAGAGACCCAGTACTTC.

There are many counts of this clonotype. The chain has TRBV19 and TRBJ1-5, with D tentatively TRBD1 (5 bases). Per the germline V gene, CDR1 is LNHDA and CDR2 is SQIVND (reference sequence). V was cut by 5 bases and J by 6 bases, with 11 bases left in between. The CDR3 length is 13 residues. This CDR3 reads CASSGGLIQPQHF. DNA of the CDR3: TGTGCCAGTAGTGGGGGGTTGATTCAGCCCCAGCATTTT. Filled out from reference TRBV19 and TRBJ1-5, the complete variable domain reads DGGITQSPKYLFRKEGQNVTLSCEQNLNHDAMYWYRQDPGQGLRLIYYSQIVNDFQKGDIAEGYSVSREKKESFPLTVTSAQKNPTAFYLCASSGGLIQPQHFGDGTRLSIL.

The V and J genes are TRBV27 and TRBJ1-1; D possibly corresponds to TRBD1 (5 bases). The germline V and J ends were trimmed by 6 bases and 3 bases, with 17 bases remaining between them. Germline V CDR1 and CDR2: MNHEY, SMNVEV (reference sequence). The CDR3 sequence is 15 residues long. CDR3 nucleotides: TGTGCCAGCAGGTGGAGGGGAAGAGGGTACACTGAAGCTTTCTTT. Protein: CASRWRGRGYTEAFF.

The chain couples TRBV24-1 to TRBJ2-1; 8 bases agree with TRBD2. From germline, CDR1 is KGHDR and CDR2 SFDVKD. V gave up 8 bases and J gave up 8 bases; unmatched junction bases: 7. The CDR3 covers 13 residues. CDR3 coding DNA: TGTGCCACCAAGGGACTAGAACACCATGAGCAGTTCTTC. This encodes CATKGLEHHEQFF.

At least ten counts were recorded for this clonotype. This rearrangement joins TRBV20-1 to TRBJ2-7; D call uncertain. The germline CDR1 and CDR2 sequences are DFQATT and SNEGSKA (reference sequence). V shed 5 bases and J shed 0 bases, with 11 bases lying between them. The length of the CDR3 is 13 residues. In nucleotides, the CDR3 is TGCAGTGCTCTAACGGGTCACTCCTACGAGCAGTACTTC. It codes for CSALTGHSYEQYF.

This clonotype has at least ten counts. V gene TRBV11-3 combines with J gene TRBJ1-1, with D possibly TRBD1 on 5 matching bases. The length of the CDR3 is 16 residues. In germline, CDR1 is SGHNT, CDR2 YENEEA. The V end lost 3 bases, the J end lost 1 base, and 15 bases lay between the germline ends. CDR3 residues: CASSFGADRKNTEAFF. The CDR3 DNA follows: TGTGCCAGCAGCTTCGGGGCAGACCGGAAGAACACTGAAGCTTTCTTT. Together with reference TRBV11-3 and TRBJ1-1, the CDR3 gives the full variable domain: EAGVVQSPRYKIIEKKQPVAFWCNPISGHNTLYWYLQNLGQGPELLIRYENEEAVDDSQLPKDRFSAERLKGVDSTLKIQPAELGDSAVYLCASSFGADRKNTEAFFGQGTRLTVV.

Turning to this clonotype: This could be a read error, since a much larger clone is one nucleotide away. The chain is built from TRBV27 and TRBJ2-5; 8 positions match TRBD2. Germline CDR1 MNHEY, CDR2 SMNVEV (reference sequence). The V segment lost 8 bases and the J segment 4 bases; nucleotides outside the gene matches: 12. The CDR3 contains 15 residues. The CDR3 protein is CASGVSGLGAETQYF. The CDR3 nucleotides read TGTGCCAGCGGCGTATCGGGACTAGGGGCAGAGACCCAGTACTTC.

This clonotype was picked up many times. The gene calls are TRBV7-2 and TRBJ2-3, with 9 bases matching TRBD1. The CDR3 sequence is 14 residues long. V was pared by 5 bases and J by 9 bases, with 9 bases of the junction left unmatched. From germline, CDR1 is SGHTA and CDR2 FQGNSA. CDR3 sequence: CASSQLQGTGTQYF. Written as DNA, the CDR3 is TGTGCCAGCAGCCAACTCCAGGGGACAGGGACGCAGTATTTT.